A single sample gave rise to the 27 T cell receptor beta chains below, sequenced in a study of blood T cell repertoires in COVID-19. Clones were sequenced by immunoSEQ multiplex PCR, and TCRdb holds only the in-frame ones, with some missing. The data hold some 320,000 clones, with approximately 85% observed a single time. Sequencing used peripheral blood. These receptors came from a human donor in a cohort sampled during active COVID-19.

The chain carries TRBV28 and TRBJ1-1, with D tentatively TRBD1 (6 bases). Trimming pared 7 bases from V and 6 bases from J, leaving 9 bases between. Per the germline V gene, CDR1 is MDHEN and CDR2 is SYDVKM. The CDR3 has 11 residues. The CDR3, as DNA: TGTGCCAGCAACAGGGAGTCTGAAGCTTTCTTT. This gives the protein CASNRESEAFF.

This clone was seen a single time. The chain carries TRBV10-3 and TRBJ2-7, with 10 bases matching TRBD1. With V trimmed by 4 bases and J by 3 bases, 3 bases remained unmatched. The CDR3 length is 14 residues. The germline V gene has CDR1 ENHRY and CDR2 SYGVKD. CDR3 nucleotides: TGTGCCATCAGTGGGACAGGGGGGAACTACGAGCAGTACTTC. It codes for CAISGTGGNYEQYF.

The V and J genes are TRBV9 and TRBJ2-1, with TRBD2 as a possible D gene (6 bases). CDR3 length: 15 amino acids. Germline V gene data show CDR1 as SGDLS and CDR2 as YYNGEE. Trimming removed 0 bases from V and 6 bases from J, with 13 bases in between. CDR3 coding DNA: TGTGCCAGCAGCGTAGGGCGATTGGGGGGCAATGAGCAGTTCTTC. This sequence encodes CASSVGRLGGNEQFF.

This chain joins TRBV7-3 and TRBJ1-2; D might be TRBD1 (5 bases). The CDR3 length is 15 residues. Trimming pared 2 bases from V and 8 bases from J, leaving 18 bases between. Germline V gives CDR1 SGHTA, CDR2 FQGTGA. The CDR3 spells CASSLGTNLGGGYTF. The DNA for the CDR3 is TGTGCCAGCAGCTTAGGGACGAATCTTGGAGGGGGCTACACCTTC.

The CDR3 here is CASSLVRASYEQYF. CDR3 bases: TGTGCCAGCAGCTTAGTCAGGGCATCCTACGAGCAGTACTTC. This chain connects TRBV11-2 to TRBJ2-7, with D possibly matching TRBD1 (5 bases). Germline CDR1 reads SGHAT; CDR2 reads FQNNGV. This CDR3 contains 14 residues. Trimming pared 1 base from V and 1 base from J, leaving 8 bases between.

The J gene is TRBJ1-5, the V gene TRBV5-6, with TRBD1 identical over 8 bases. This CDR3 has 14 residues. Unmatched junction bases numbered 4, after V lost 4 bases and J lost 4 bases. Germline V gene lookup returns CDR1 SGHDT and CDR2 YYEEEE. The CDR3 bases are TGTGCCAGCAGCCCGGGACAGGTAAATCAGCCCCAGCATTTT. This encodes CASSPGQVNQPQHF.

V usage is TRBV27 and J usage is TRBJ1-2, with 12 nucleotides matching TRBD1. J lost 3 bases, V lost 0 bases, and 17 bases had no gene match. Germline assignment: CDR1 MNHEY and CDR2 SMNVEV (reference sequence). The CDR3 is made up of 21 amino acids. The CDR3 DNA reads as TGTGCCAGCAGTTTATCAGGGTTTTCAGGGGACAGGGGGCGTAAGGACTATGGCTACACCTTC. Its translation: CASSLSGFSGDRGRKDYGYTF.

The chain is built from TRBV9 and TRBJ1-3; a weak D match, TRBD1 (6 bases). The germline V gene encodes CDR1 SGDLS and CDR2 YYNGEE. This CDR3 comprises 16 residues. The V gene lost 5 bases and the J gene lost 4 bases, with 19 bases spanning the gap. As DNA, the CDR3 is TGTGCCAGCAGTGTCAGCGGGGGGGCTAACGGAAACACCATATATTTT. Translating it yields CASSVSGGANGNTIYF.

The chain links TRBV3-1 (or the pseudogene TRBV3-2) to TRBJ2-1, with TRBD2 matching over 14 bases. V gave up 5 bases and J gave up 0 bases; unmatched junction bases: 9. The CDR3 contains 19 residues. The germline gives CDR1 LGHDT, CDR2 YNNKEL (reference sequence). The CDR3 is CASSSTSGGAFSSYNEQFF. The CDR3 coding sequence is TGTGCCAGCAGCTCGACTAGCGGGGGGGCCTTTAGCTCCTACAATGAGCAGTTCTTC.

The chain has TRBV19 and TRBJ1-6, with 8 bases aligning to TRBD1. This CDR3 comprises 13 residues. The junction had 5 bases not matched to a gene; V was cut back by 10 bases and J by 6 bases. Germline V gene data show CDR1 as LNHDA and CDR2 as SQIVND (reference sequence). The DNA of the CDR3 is TGTGCCACGACAGGGGATGGTAATTCACCCCTCCACTTT. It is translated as CATTGDGNSPLHF.

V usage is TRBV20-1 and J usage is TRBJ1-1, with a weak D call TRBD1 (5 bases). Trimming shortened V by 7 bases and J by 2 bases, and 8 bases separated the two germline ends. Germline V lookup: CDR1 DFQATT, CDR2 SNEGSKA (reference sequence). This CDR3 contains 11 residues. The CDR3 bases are TGCAGTGGGACATATAACACTGAAGCTTTCTTT. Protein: CSGTYNTEAFF.

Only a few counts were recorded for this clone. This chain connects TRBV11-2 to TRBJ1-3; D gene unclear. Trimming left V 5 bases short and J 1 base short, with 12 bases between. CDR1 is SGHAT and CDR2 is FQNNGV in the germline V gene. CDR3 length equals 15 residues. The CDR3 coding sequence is TGTGCCAGCAGCCGTAATACGGGTTCTGGAAACACCATATATTTT. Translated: CASSRNTGSGNTIYF.

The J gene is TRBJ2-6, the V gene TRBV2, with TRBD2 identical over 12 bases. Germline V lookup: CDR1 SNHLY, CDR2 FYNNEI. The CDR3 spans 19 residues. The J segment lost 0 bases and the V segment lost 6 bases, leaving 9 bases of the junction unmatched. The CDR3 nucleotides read TGTGCCAGCAGGGGCTTGGGACTAGCGGGCAACTCTGGGGCCAACGTCCTGACTTTC. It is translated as CASRGLGLAGNSGANVLTF.

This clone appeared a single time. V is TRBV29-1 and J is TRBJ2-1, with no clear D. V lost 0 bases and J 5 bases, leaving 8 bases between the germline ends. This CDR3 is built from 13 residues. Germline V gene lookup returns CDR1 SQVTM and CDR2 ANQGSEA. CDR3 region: CSVEDWYNNEQFF. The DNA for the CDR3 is TGCAGCGTTGAAGATTGGTACAACAATGAGCAGTTCTTC.

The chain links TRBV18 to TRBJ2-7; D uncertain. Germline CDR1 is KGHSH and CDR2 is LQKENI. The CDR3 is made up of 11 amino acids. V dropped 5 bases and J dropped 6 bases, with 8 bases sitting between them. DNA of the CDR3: TGTGCCAGCTCAGCAGATGGCGAGCAGTACTTC. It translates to CASSADGEQYF.

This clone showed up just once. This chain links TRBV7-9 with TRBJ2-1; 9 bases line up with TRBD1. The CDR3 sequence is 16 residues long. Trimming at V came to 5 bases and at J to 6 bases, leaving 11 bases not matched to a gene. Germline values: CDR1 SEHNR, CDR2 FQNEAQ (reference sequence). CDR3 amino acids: CASSRSRGQGFNEQFF. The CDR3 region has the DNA TGTGCCAGCAGCCGATCCCGAGGACAGGGGTTCAATGAGCAGTTCTTC.

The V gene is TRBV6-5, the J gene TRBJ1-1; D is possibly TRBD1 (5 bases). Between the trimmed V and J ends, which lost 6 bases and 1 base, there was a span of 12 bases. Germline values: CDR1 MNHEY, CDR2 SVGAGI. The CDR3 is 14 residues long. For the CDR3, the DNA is TGTGCCAGCAGCCACCTGGGGGGGAACACTGAAGCTTTCTTT. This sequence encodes CASSHLGGNTEAFF.

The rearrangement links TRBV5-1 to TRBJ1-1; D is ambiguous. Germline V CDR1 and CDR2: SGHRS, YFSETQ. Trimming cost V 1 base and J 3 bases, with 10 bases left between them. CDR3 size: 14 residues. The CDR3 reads CASSLRGYDTEAFF. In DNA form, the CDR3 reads TGCGCCAGCAGCTTGAGAGGGTATGACACTGAAGCTTTCTTT.

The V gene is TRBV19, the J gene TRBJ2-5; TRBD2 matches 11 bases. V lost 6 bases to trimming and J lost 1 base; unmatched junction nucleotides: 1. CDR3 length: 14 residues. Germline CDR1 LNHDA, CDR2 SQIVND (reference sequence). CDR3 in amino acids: CASRLAGGQETQYF. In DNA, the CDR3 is TGTGCCAGTAGGCTAGCGGGGGGCCAAGAGACCCAGTACTTC.

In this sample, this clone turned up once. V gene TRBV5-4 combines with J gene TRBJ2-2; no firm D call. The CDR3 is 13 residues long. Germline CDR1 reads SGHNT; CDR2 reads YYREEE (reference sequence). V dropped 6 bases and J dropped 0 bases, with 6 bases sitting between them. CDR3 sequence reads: CASTLTNTGELFF. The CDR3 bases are TGTGCCAGCACCCTTACGAACACCGGGGAGCTGTTTTTT.

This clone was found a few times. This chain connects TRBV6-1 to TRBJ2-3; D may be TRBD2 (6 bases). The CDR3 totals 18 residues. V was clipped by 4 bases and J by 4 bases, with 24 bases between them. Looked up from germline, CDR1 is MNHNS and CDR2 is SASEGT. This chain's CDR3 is CASSGPGLRGTGADTQYF. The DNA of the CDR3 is TGTGCCAGCAGTGGTCCTGGGCTCCGGGGGACGGGCGCAGATACGCAGTATTTT.

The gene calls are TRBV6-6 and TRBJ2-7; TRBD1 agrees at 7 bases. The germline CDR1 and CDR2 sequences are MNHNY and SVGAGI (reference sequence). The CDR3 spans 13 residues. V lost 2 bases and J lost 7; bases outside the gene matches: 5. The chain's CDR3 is CASSYRDRGEQYF. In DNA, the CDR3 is TGTGCCAGCAGTTACCGGGACAGAGGGGAGCAGTACTTC.

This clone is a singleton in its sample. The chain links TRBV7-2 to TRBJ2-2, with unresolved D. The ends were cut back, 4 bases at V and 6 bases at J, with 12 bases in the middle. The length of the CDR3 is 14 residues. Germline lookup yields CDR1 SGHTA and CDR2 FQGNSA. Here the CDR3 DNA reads TGTGCCAGCAGCTCCTGGGCGTCGTCCGGGGAGCTGTTTTTT. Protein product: CASSSWASSGELFF.

CDR3 in amino acids: CATSDRGTHNPGELFF. DNA of the CDR3: TGTGCCACCAGTGACAGGGGGACCCACAACCCCGGGGAGCTGTTTTTT. This chain connects TRBV24-1 to TRBJ2-2; 7 nucleotides match TRBD1. The CDR3 is made up of 16 amino acids. Trimming at V came to 4 bases and at J to 6 bases, leaving 10 bases not matched to a gene. Germline V lookup: CDR1 KGHDR, CDR2 SFDVKD.

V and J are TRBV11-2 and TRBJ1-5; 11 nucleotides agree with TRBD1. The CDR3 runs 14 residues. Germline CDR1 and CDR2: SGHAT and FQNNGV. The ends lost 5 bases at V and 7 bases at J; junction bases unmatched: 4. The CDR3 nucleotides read TGTGCCAGCAGCCGGACAGGGGGCGGGCAGCCCCAGCATTTT. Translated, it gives CASSRTGGGQPQHF. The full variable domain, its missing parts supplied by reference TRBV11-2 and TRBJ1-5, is EAGVAQSPRYKIIEKRQSVAFWCNPISGHATLYWYQQILGQGPKLLIQFQNNGVVDDSQLPKDRFSAERLKGVDSTLKIQPAKLEDSAVYLCASSRTGGGQPQHFGDGTRLSIL.

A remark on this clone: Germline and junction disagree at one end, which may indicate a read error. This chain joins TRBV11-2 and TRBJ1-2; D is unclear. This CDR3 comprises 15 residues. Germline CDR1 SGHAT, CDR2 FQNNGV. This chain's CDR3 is CASTLEYRIGTGYTF. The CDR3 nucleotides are TGTGCCAGCACCTTAGAGTACAGAATCGGAACAGGCTACACCTTC.

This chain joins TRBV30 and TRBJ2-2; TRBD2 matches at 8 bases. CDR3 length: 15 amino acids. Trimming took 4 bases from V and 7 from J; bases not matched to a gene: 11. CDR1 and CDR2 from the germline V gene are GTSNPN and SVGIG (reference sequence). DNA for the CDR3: TGTGCCTGGACTTTTCGGGGGGGCGTCGGCGGGGAGCTGTTTTTT. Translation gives CAWTFRGGVGGELFF.